This T cell receptor beta chain was captured in a study of blood T cell repertoires in COVID-19. Looked up from germline, CDR1 is LNHDA and CDR2 is SQIVND (reference sequence). CDR3 size: 13 residues. V dropped 3 bases and J dropped 3 bases, with 8 bases sitting between them. Clones were sequenced by immunoSEQ multiplex PCR, and TCRdb holds only the in-frame ones, with some missing. The sample lists roughly 300,000 clones; roughly 86% were seen once. The rearrangement joins TRBV19 to TRBJ1-1, with D unclear. The sequenced sample consisted of PBMCs or T cells enriched from blood (not recorded which). This TCR came from a woman aged 25 to 39 who had recovered from COVID-19. The CDR3 DNA sequence: TGTGCCAGTAGTATTTTCCGGGACACTGAAGCTTTCTTT. Translated, it gives CASSIFRDTEAFF.